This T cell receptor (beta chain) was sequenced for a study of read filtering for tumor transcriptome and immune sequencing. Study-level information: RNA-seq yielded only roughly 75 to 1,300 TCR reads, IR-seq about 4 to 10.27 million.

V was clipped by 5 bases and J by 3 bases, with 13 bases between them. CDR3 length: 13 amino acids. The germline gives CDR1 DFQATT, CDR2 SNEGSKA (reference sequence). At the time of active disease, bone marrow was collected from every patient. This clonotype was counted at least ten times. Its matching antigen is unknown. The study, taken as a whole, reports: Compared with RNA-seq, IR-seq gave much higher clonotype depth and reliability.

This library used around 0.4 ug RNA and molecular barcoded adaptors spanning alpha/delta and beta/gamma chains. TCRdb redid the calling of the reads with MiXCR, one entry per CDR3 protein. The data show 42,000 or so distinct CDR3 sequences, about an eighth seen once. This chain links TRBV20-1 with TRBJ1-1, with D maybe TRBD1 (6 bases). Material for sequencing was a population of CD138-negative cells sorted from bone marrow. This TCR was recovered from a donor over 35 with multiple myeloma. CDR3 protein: CSAGRNRDTEAFF. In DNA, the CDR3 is TGCAGTGCTGGGCGTAACAGGGACACTGAAGCTTTCTTT.